This T cell receptor (beta chain) was identified during a study of spatial heterogeneity in lung cancer. Comments on this clonotype: For a library built for alpha chains, this beta chain is a stray read; little rests on its size.

The time point was: sample taken at primary tumor resection. Without sorting, whole RNA was sequenced from tumor, nontumor lung or frozen PBMC. CDR1 and CDR2 (germline): ENHRY, SYGVKD. CDR3 length: 13 residues. The ends lost 6 bases at V and 8 bases at J; junction bases unmatched: 7. Unique molecular identifiers tagged every individual TCR cDNA molecule. TCRdb recomputed calls from the 5' RACE reads with MiXCR, one row per CDR3 protein. Among about 670 distinct CDR3 sequences, about 23% were seen once, and the ten largest hold 16%. The chain uses TRBV10-3 and TRBJ1-2; 9 nucleotides agree with TRBD1. This specimen was normal lung tissue next to the tumor, taken at surgery. The origin of this receptor is a male donor with early-stage non-small cell lung cancer. The CDR3 loop is CAISPGQGNGYTF. The CDR3 DNA reads TGTGCCATCAGCCCGGGACAGGGTAACGGCTACACCTTC.